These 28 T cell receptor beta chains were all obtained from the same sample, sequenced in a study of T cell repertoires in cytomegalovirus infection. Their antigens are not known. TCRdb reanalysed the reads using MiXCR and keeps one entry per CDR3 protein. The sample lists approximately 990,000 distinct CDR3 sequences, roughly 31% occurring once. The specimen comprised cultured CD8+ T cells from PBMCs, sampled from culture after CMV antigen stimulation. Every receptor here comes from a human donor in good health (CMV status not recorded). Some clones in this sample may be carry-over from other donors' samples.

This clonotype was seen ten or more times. CDR3 sequence: CASSLDLTGGFAKNTNEQFF. For the CDR3, the DNA is TGTGCCAGCAGCTTAGATTTGACAGGGGGCTTCGCCAAGAACACCAATGAGCAGTTCTTC. The chain uses TRBV7-2 and TRBJ2-1; TRBD1 aligns across 10 bases. Germline V CDR1 and CDR2: SGHTA, FQGNSA. With 1 base clipped from V and 6 bases from J, the junction kept 18 bases outside the gene matches. This CDR3 has 20 amino acids.

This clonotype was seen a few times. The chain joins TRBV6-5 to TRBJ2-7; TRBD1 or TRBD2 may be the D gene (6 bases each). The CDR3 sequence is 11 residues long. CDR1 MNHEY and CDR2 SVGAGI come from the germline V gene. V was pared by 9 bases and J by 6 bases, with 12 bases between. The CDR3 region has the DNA TGTGCCAGTCAGGAGGGGGGCGAGCAGTACTTC. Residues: CASQEGGEQYF.

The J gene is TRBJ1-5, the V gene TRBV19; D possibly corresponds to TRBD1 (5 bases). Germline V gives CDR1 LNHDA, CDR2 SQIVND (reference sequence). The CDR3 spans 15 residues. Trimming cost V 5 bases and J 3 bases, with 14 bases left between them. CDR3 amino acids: CASSEWQGYNQPQHF. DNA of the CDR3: TGTGCCAGTAGTGAATGGCAGGGCTACAATCAGCCCCAGCATTTT.

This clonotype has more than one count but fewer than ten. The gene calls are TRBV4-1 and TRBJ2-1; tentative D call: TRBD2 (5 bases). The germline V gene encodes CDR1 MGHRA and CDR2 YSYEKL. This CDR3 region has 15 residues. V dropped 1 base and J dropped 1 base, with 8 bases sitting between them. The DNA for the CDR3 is TGCGCCAGCAGCCAAGCGAGGGTTTCCTACAATGAGCAGTTCTTC. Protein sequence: CASSQARVSYNEQFF.

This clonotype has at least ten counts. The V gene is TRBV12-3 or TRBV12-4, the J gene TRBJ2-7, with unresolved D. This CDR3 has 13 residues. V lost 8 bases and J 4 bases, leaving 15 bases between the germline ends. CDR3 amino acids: CASSLVGSYEQYF. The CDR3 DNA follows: TGTGCCAGCTCCTTAGTGGGGTCTTACGAGCAGTACTTC.

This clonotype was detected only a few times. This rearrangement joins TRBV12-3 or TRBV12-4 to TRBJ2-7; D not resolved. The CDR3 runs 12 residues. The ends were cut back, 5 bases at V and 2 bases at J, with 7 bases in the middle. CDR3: CASSTDAYEQYF. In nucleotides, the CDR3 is TGTGCCAGCAGTACTGATGCCTACGAGCAGTACTTC.

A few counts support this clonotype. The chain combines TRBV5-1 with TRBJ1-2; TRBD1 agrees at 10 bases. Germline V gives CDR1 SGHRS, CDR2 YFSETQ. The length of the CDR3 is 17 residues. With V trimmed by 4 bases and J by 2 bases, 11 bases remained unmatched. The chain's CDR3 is CASSPAGTGVSNYGYTF. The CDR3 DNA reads TGCGCCAGCAGCCCGGCTGGGACAGGGGTTTCAAACTATGGCTACACCTTC.

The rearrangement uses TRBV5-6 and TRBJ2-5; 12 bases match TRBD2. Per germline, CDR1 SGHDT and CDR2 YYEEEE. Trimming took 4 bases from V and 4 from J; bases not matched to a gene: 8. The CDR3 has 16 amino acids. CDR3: CASSLGTSGFGETQYF. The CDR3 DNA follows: TGTGCCAGCAGCCTCGGGACTAGCGGGTTTGGAGAGACCCAGTACTTC. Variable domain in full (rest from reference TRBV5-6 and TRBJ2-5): DAGVTQSPTHLIKTRGQQVTLRCSPKSGHDTVSWYQQALGQGPQFIFQYYEEEERQRGNFPDRFSGHQFPNYSSELNVNALLLGDSALYLCASSLGTSGFGETQYFGPGTRLLVL.

CDR3 in amino acids: CASSGRLAGADYEQYF. CDR3 nucleotides: TGTGCCAGCAGTGGGAGACTAGCGGGGGCCGACTACGAGCAGTACTTC. This rearrangement joins TRBV6-1 to TRBJ2-7; 12 nucleotides match TRBD2. Germline loops: CDR1 MNHNS, CDR2 SASEGT. The CDR3 runs 16 residues. V lost 4 bases and J lost 3; bases outside the gene matches: 7.

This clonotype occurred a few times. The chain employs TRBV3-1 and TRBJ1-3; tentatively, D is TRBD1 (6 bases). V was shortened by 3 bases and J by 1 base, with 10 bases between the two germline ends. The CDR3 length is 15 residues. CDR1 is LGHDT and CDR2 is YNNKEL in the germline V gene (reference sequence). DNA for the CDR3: TGTGCCAGCAGCCAGACACAGGGATCTGGAAACACCATATATTTT. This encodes CASSQTQGSGNTIYF. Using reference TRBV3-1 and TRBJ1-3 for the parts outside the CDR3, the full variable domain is DTAVSQTPKYLVTQMGNDKSIKCEQNLGHDTMYWYKQDSKKFLKIMFSYNNKELIINETVPNRFSPKSPDKAHLNLHINSLELGDSAVYFCASSQTQGSGNTIYFGEGSWLTVV.

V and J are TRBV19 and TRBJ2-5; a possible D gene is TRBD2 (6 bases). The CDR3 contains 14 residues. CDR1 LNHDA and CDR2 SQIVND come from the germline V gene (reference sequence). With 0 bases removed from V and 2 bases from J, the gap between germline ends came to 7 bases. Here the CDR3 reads CASSIELAQETQYF. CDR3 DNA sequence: TGTGCCAGTAGTATAGAACTAGCACAAGAGACCCAGTACTTC.

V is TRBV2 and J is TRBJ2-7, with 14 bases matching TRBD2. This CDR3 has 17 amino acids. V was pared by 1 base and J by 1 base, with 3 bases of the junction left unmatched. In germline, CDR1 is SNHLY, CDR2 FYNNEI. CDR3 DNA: TGTGCCAGCAGTGAAGAGGGGACTAGCGGGGGTTCCTACGAGCAGTACTTC. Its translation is CASSEEGTSGGSYEQYF.

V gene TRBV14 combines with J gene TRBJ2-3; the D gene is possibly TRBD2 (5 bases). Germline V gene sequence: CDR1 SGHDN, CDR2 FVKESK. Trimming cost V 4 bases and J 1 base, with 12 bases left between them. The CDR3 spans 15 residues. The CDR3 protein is CASSRLVGGTDTQYF. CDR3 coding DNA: TGTGCCAGCAGCCGTCTAGTCGGGGGCACAGATACGCAGTATTTT.

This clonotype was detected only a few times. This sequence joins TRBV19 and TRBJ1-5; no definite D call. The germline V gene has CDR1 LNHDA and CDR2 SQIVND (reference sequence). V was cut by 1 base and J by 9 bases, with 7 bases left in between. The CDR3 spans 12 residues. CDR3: CASSIGGGPQHF. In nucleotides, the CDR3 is TGTGCCAGTAGTATAGGTGGTGGGCCCCAGCATTTT.

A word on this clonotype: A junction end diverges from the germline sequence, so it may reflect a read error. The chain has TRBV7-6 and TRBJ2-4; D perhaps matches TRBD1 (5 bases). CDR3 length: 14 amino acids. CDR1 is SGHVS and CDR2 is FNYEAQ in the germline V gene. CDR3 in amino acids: CANSPKGFKNIQYF. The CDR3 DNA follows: TGTGCCAACAGCCCCAAGGGGTTTAAAAACATTCAGTACTTC.

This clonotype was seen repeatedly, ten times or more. The CDR3 is CASSLLGGAYNSPLHF. The CDR3 coding sequence is TGTGCCAGCAGCCTCCTGGGAGGGGCATATAATTCACCCCTCCACTTT. The chain combines TRBV7-2 with TRBJ1-6; TRBD1 is a possible D gene (5 bases). This CDR3 spans 16 amino acids. Germline-derived CDR1 and CDR2 are SGHTA and FQGNSA. Trimming took 5 bases from V and 4 from J, leaving 15 bases between them.

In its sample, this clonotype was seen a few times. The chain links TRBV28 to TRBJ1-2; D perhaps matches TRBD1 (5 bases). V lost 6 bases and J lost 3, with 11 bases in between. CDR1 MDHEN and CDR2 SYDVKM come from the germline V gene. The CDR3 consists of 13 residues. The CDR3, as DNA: TGTGCCAGCAGGGAGACAGAGGACTATGGCTACACCTTC. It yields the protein CASRETEDYGYTF.

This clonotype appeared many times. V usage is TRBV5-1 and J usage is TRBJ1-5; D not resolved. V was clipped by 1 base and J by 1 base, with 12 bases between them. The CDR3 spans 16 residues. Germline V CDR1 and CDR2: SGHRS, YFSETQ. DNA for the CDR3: TGCGCCAGCAGCTTGAACGGGCCTATGAGCAATCAGCCCCAGCATTTT. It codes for CASSLNGPMSNQPQHF.

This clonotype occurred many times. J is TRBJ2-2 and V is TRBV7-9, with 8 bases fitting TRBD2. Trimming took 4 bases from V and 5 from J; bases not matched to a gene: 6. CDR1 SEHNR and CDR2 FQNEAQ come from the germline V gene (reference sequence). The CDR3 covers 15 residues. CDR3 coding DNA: TGTGCCAGCAGCTCGAGTAGCGGGGATACCGGGGAGCTGTTTTTT. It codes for CASSSSSGDTGELFF.

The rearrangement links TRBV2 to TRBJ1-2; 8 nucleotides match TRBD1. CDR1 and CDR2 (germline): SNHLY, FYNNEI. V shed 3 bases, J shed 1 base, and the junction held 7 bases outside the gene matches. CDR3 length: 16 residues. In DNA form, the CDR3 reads TGTGCCAGCAGTGAGACCCAGGGGGCATATAACTATGGCTACACCTTC. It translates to CASSETQGAYNYGYTF.

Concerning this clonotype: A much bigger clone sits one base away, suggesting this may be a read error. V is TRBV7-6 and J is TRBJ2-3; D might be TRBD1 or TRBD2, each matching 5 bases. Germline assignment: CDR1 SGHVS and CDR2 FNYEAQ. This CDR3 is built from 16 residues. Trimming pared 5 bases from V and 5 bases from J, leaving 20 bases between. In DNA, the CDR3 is TGTGCCAGCAGCCCCCAACTAGTGGGGGTTAGAGATACGCAGTATTTT. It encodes CASSPQLVGVRDTQYF.

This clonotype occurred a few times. The CDR3 spells CASSQTGTGGNNEQFF. As DNA, the CDR3 is TGCGCCAGCAGCCAGACCGGGACAGGGGGCAACAATGAGCAGTTCTTC. This rearrangement joins TRBV4-1 to TRBJ2-1; 12 bases align to TRBD1. The germline V gene has CDR1 MGHRA and CDR2 YSYEKL. The CDR3 length is 16 residues. The trim removed 3 bases at V and 5 bases at J, leaving 5 bases unmatched.

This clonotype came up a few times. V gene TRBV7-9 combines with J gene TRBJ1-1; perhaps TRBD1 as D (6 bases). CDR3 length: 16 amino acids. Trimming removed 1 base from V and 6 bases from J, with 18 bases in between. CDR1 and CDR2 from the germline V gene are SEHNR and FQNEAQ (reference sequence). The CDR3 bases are TGTGCCAGCAGCTTAGGGGTCGTCAGGGGTAATTCTGAAGCTTTCTTT. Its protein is CASSLGVVRGNSEAFF.

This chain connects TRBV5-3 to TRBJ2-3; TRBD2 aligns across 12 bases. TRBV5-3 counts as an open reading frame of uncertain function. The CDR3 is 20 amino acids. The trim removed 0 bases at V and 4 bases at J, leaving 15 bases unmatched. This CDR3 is CARSLGWGSASGGAPDTQYF. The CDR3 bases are TGTGCCAGAAGCTTGGGGTGGGGTTCGGCTAGCGGGGGGGCCCCAGATACGCAGTATTTT.

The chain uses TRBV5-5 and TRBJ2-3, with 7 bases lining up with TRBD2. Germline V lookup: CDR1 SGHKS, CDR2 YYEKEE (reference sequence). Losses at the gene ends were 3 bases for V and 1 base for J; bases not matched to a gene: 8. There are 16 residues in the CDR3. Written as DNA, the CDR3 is TGTGCCAGCAGCTGGGCATTGGCGGGGGGCACAGATACGCAGTATTTT. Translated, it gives CASSWALAGGTDTQYF.

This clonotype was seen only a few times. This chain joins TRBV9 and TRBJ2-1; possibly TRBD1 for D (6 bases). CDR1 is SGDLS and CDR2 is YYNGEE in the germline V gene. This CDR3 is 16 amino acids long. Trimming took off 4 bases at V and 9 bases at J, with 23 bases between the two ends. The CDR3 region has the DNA TGTGCCAGCAGCCCTCCAAGTGGGGGCTTGAGGAGTGAGCAGTTCTTC. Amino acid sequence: CASSPPSGGLRSEQFF.

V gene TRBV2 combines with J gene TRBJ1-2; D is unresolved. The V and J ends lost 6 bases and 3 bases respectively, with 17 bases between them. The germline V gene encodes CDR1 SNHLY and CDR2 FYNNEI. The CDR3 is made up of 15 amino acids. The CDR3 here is CASSRLTHKDYGYTF. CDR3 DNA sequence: TGTGCCAGCAGCCGTTTGACCCATAAGGACTATGGCTACACCTTC.

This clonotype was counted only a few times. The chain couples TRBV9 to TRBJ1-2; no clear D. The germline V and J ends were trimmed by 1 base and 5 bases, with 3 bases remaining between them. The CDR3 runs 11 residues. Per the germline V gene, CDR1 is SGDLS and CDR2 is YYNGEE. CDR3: CASSVQYGYTF. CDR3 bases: TGTGCCAGCAGCGTACAGTATGGCTACACCTTC.